The 25 T cell receptor beta chains below were found in one sample sequenced in a study of blood T cell repertoires in COVID-19. Profiling relied on immunoSEQ multiplex PCR, and the TCRdb table lists in-frame clones only, not all of them. This repertoire shows over 60,000 clones, around 83% found once; its top ten account for roughly 10%. Specimen: peripheral blood. The receptor source for this set is a man aged 50 to 59 with COVID-19, enrolled during active disease.

This chain connects TRBV7-2 to TRBJ2-1; no definite D call. Germline V gene sequence: CDR1 SGHTA, CDR2 FQGNSA. The CDR3 extends over 14 amino acids. Trimming took 9 bases from V and 4 from J, leaving 16 bases between them. DNA for the CDR3: TGTGCCAGTACAACAACCAATAATTACAATGAGCAGTTCTTC. This codes for CASTTTNNYNEQFF.

The chain carries TRBV27 and TRBJ1-6; 8 bases match TRBD1. The V gene end was trimmed by 3 bases and the J gene end by 8 bases; junction bases not matched to a gene: 3. The CDR3 has 14 amino acids. Germline values: CDR1 MNHEY, CDR2 SMNVEV (reference sequence). CDR3 in amino acids: CASSFTGGDSPLHF. CDR3 coding DNA: TGTGCCAGCAGTTTTACAGGGGGGGATTCACCCCTCCACTTT.

This clone was detected only a few times. This sequence joins TRBV19 and TRBJ1-5; D ambiguous. This CDR3 has 13 amino acids. Germline CDR1 is LNHDA and CDR2 is SQIVND (reference sequence). The germline V and J ends were trimmed by 6 bases and 2 bases, with 8 bases remaining between them. CDR3 amino acids: CASSDTGNQPQHF. CDR3 bases: TGTGCCAGTAGCGATACTGGCAATCAGCCCCAGCATTTT.

The CDR3 is CATSATGDQPQHF. Here the CDR3 DNA reads TGTGCCACCAGTGCCACAGGGGATCAGCCCCAGCATTTT. The chain links TRBV24-1 to TRBJ1-5; 7 bases fit TRBD1. The V and J ends lost 5 bases and 5 bases, in that order; junction bases with no gene match: 2. Looked up from germline, CDR1 is KGHDR and CDR2 is SFDVKD. CDR3 length: 13 residues.

The CDR3: CASSSRGISYNEQFF. The CDR3 DNA reads as TGTGCCAGCAGCTCCCGGGGGATCTCCTACAATGAGCAGTTCTTC. The gene calls are TRBV11-2 and TRBJ2-1, with D possibly TRBD2 on 6 matching bases. CDR1 and CDR2 (germline): SGHAT, FQNNGV. This CDR3 is built from 15 residues. Between the trimmed V and J ends, which lost 4 bases and 0 bases, there was a span of 10 bases.

This clone was observed a handful of times. V is TRBV24-1 and J is TRBJ2-7; TRBD2 aligns across 9 bases. V was clipped by 4 bases and J by 0 bases; unmatched bases: 6. The CDR3 runs 16 residues. Germline V lookup: CDR1 KGHDR, CDR2 SFDVKD. CDR3 bases: TGTGCCACCAGTGACAAAAGCGGGGGGAGCTCCTACGAGCAGTACTTC. Protein: CATSDKSGGSSYEQYF.

The chain carries TRBV29-1 and TRBJ2-5; 10 nucleotides match TRBD2. Germline V lookup: CDR1 SQVTM, CDR2 ANQGSEA. CDR3 length equals 13 residues. Trimming at V came to 6 bases and at J to 2 bases, leaving 3 bases not matched to a gene. The CDR3 reads CSVGTSEQETQYF. The CDR3 nucleotides are TGCAGCGTCGGGACTAGCGAGCAAGAGACCCAGTACTTC.

The rearrangement uses TRBV9 and TRBJ1-1; TRBD1 is a possible D gene (5 bases). In germline, CDR1 is SGDLS, CDR2 YYNGEE. Trimming shortened V by 4 bases and J by 5 bases, and 18 bases separated the two germline ends. This CDR3 has 15 residues. The CDR3, as DNA: TGTGCCAGCAGCCCTATTGGGTGGGGGGGAACTGAAGCTTTCTTT. Translated, it gives CASSPIGWGGTEAFF.

The CDR3 DNA follows: TGCAGCGTTGGAGACAGGGGATTTTTAATGAACACTGAAGCTTTCTTT. Translation: CSVGDRGFLMNTEAFF. The rearrangement joins TRBV29-1 to TRBJ1-1; 8 nucleotides match TRBD1. V dropped 4 bases and J dropped 0; count of bases not matched to a gene: 10. The germline V gene encodes CDR1 SQVTM and CDR2 ANQGSEA. CDR3 length: 16 amino acids.

V is TRBV6-5 and J is TRBJ1-4; a possible D gene is TRBD1 (5 bases). The V and J ends lost 8 bases and 6 bases respectively, with 13 bases between them. Germline CDR1 reads MNHEY; CDR2 reads SVGAGI. CDR3 length: 13 residues. The CDR3 region is CASGRQGDEKLFF. The CDR3 DNA is TGTGCCAGCGGGCGGCAGGGTGATGAAAAACTGTTTTTT.

The genes are TRBV7-6 and TRBJ2-7, with TRBD1 matching 7 bases. CDR3 size: 15 residues. With 1 base clipped from V and 2 bases from J, the junction kept 5 bases outside the gene matches. Germline values: CDR1 SGHVS, CDR2 FNYEAQ. The chain's CDR3 is CASSLGTGTAYEQYF. Written as DNA, the CDR3 is TGTGCCAGCAGCTTAGGCACCGGGACAGCCTACGAGCAGTACTTC.

V usage is TRBV9 and J usage is TRBJ2-3; 8 bases fit TRBD2. The CDR3 is 17 amino acids. Trimming at V came to 4 bases and at J to 3 bases, leaving 13 bases not matched to a gene. Germline V gene sequence: CDR1 SGDLS, CDR2 YYNGEE. The CDR3 protein is CASSQTLWAGGTDTQYF. The CDR3 nucleotides are TGTGCCAGCAGCCAGACTCTTTGGGCGGGAGGAACAGATACGCAGTATTTT.

The chain recombines TRBV4-2 with TRBJ1-1; D is unclear. Trimming pared 4 bases from V and 6 bases from J, leaving 9 bases between. Germline V gene sequence: CDR1 LGHNA, CDR2 YNFKEQ. The CDR3 sequence is 12 residues long. CDR3 nucleotide sequence: TGTGCCAGCAGCCGTGACGGGGCTGAAGCTTTCTTT. The encoded protein is CASSRDGAEAFF.

The chain employs TRBV7-8 and TRBJ1-2; no definite D call. The CDR3 contains 18 residues. Between the trimmed V and J ends, which lost 1 base and 0 bases, there was a span of 18 bases. The germline V gene has CDR1 SGHVS and CDR2 FQNEAQ. CDR3 region: CASSLGVARKIANYGYTF. The CDR3 DNA reads TGTGCCAGCAGCTTAGGAGTAGCAAGAAAAATCGCTAACTATGGCTACACCTTC.

The genes are TRBV3-1 (or the pseudogene TRBV3-2) and TRBJ1-6, with D possibly being TRBD1 (5 bases). The V gene lost 0 bases and the J gene lost 7 bases, with 13 bases spanning the gap. The CDR3 consists of 16 residues. Germline V lookup: CDR1 LGHDT, CDR2 YNNKEL (reference sequence). CDR3: CASSQDSWTPNSPLHF. CDR3 in DNA: TGTGCCAGCAGCCAAGATTCCTGGACACCGAATTCACCCCTCCACTTT.

This clone has a single count. The J gene is TRBJ2-5, the V gene TRBV5-1, with 7 bases matching TRBD1. Germline assignment: CDR1 SGHRS and CDR2 YFSETQ. The CDR3 sequence is 15 residues long. Trimming cost V 0 bases and J 5 bases; bases outside gene matches: 7. CDR3: CASSLVRGRRETQYF. CDR3 in DNA: TGCGCCAGCAGCTTGGTAAGGGGGCGCCGGGAGACCCAGTACTTC.

The V call is TRBV5-4, the J call TRBJ2-5, with 11 nucleotides matching TRBD2. V lost 4 bases and J lost 7; bases outside the gene matches: 15. The CDR3 is made up of 17 amino acids. Looked up from germline, CDR1 is SGHNT and CDR2 is YYREEE (reference sequence). In nucleotides, the CDR3 is TGTGCCAGCAGCCCGGGGGGTAGCGGGAGGGGAGAGGGGACCCAGTACTTC. Translation gives CASSPGGSGRGEGTQYF.

V and J are TRBV4-1 and TRBJ1-6; D is unresolved. This CDR3 has 14 residues. Germline V CDR1 and CDR2: MGHRA, YSYEKL. V was pared by 0 bases and J by 10 bases, with 10 bases between. The CDR3 sequence: CASSQDREGSPLHF. CDR3 sequence (DNA): TGCGCCAGCAGCCAAGATCGGGAGGGCTCACCCCTCCACTTT.

This rearrangement joins TRBV3-1 (or the pseudogene TRBV3-2) to TRBJ1-6; D is ambiguous. This CDR3 contains 12 residues. Trimming pared 3 bases from V and 9 bases from J, leaving 6 bases between. CDR1 is LGHDT and CDR2 is YNNKEL in the germline V gene (reference sequence). The CDR3 sequence: CASSHGFSPLHF. The CDR3 DNA follows: TGTGCCAGCAGCCACGGGTTTTCACCCCTCCACTTT.

The rearrangement joins TRBV25-1 to TRBJ1-6, with 7 bases lining up with TRBD1. This CDR3 has 15 amino acids. From germline, CDR1 is MGHDK and CDR2 SYGVNS. V shed 3 bases, J shed 6 bases, and the junction held 5 bases outside the gene matches. CDR3 sequence: CASSDSTGTNSPLHF. DNA of the CDR3: TGTGCCAGCAGTGACTCGACAGGGACTAATTCACCCCTCCACTTT.

This clone was counted a few times. The rearrangement uses TRBV19 and TRBJ1-5; 9 nucleotides align to TRBD1. The junction had 11 bases not matched to a gene; V was cut back by 4 bases and J by 4 bases. The CDR3 loop spans 17 amino acids. Germline V gene lookup returns CDR1 LNHDA and CDR2 SQIVND (reference sequence). The CDR3 spells CASSTSVGGQGNQPQHF. CDR3 in DNA: TGTGCCAGTAGTACCTCCGTGGGGGGACAGGGAAATCAGCCCCAGCATTTT.

This clone appeared a single time. The J gene is TRBJ2-1, the V gene TRBV29-1, with TRBD1 matching over 7 bases. CDR3 size: 13 residues. V dropped 5 bases and J dropped 4; count of bases not matched to a gene: 5. Germline V gives CDR1 SQVTM, CDR2 ANQGSEA. The CDR3 reads CSVRQGFYNEQFF. As DNA, the CDR3 is TGCAGCGTTAGACAGGGTTTTTACAATGAGCAGTTCTTC.

This chain joins TRBV18 and TRBJ1-4; 8 bases are shared with TRBD1. In germline, CDR1 is KGHSH, CDR2 LQKENI. The CDR3 has 16 residues. V dropped 4 bases and J dropped 0; count of bases not matched to a gene: 4. For the CDR3, the DNA is TGTGCCAGCTCACTATCGGGACAGGCAACTAATGAAAAACTGTTTTTT. Translation gives CASSLSGQATNEKLFF.

V is TRBV10-3 and J is TRBJ2-1; 10 bases are shared with TRBD1. There are 15 residues in the CDR3. CDR1 is ENHRY and CDR2 is SYGVKD in the germline V gene. The V gene end was trimmed by 5 bases and the J gene end by 8 bases; junction bases not matched to a gene: 9. The CDR3 loop is CAISTGTGASDEQFF. The CDR3 region has the DNA TGTGCCATCAGTACAGGGACAGGGGCCTCGGATGAGCAGTTCTTC.

The chain couples TRBV28 to TRBJ1-1; no firm D call. The germline gives CDR1 MDHEN, CDR2 SYDVKM. This CDR3 is 13 amino acids long. V lost 6 bases and J lost 0, with 8 bases in between. CDR3 coding DNA: TGTGCCAGCAGCGCAACAATGAACACTGAAGCTTTCTTT. It yields the protein CASSATMNTEAFF.